The 8 T cell receptor beta chains below were found in one sample sequenced in a study of T-cell reconstitution after alpha-beta-depleted transplantation in children. Preparing the TCRbeta library involved the use of unique molecular identifiers. TCRdb independently ran MiXCR on the PCR reads; one entry per CDR3 protein. Among 450,000 to 600,000 distinct CDR3 sequences, around 19% were seen once, and the ten largest hold over 3%. Specimen: PBMCs from the stem cell graft donor, collected from the stem cell graft. These receptors all come from a human donor who donated a stem cell graft to a child with acute lymphoblastic leukemia.

V usage is TRBV7-6 and J usage is TRBJ2-3; TRBD2 matches at 10 bases. The length of the CDR3 is 16 residues. Looked up from germline, CDR1 is SGHVS and CDR2 is FNYEAQ. After removal of 5 bases from V and 4 bases from J, the junction contained 9 bases not matched to a gene. CDR3: CASSPLQREGADTQYF. In nucleotides, the CDR3 is TGTGCCAGCAGCCCCCTCCAGCGGGAGGGAGCAGATACGCAGTATTTT. Based on the CDR3 plus reference TRBV7-6 and TRBJ2-3, the full variable domain is GAGVSQSPRYKVTKRGQDVALRCDPISGHVSLYWYRQALGQGPEFLTYFNYEAQQDKSGLPNDRFSAERPEGSISTLTIQRTEQRDSAMYRCASSPLQREGADTQYFGPGTRLTVL.

This clonotype was picked up a small number of times. The rearrangement links TRBV19 to TRBJ2-2; D possibly matches TRBD1 or TRBD2 (5 bases each). The germline V gene has CDR1 LNHDA and CDR2 SQIVND (reference sequence). This CDR3 region has 15 residues. With 2 bases removed from V and 7 bases from J, the gap between germline ends came to 14 bases. CDR3 protein: CASSIWGRSGGELFF. CDR3 DNA sequence: TGTGCCAGTAGTATATGGGGCCGGAGCGGCGGGGAGCTGTTTTTT.

The chain combines TRBV6-1 with TRBJ2-5; the D gene could be TRBD1 or TRBD2 (7 bases each). V was cut by 3 bases and J by 4 bases, with 9 bases left in between. Germline V gene data show CDR1 as MNHNS and CDR2 as SASEGT. The CDR3 has 13 amino acids. The CDR3 region is CASSDRGGETQYF. For the CDR3, the DNA is TGTGCCAGCAGTGACAGGGGGGGAGAGACCCAGTACTTC.

The V gene is TRBV20-1, the J gene TRBJ2-3; 7 positions match TRBD2. The V gene's germline CDR1 is DFQATT and CDR2 SNEGSKA (reference sequence). With 1 base clipped from V and 2 bases from J, the junction kept 6 bases outside the gene matches. CDR3 size: 15 residues. The CDR3 loop reads CSARGGGGSTDTQYF. The CDR3 nucleotides are TGCAGTGCTAGAGGTGGGGGGGGATCCACAGATACGCAGTATTTT.

The table lists this clonotype with a few counts. This chain joins TRBV5-1 and TRBJ2-3; D gene unclear. With 4 bases removed from V and 2 bases from J, the gap between germline ends came to 14 bases. Germline values: CDR1 SGHRS, CDR2 YFSETQ. CDR3 size: 15 residues. Here the CDR3 DNA reads TGCGCCAGCAGCGGGGTCCCCCGAAACACAGATACGCAGTATTTT. This gives the protein CASSGVPRNTDTQYF. Variable domain in full (rest from reference TRBV5-1 and TRBJ2-3): KAGVTQTPRYLIKTRGQQVTLSCSPISGHRSVSWYQQTPGQGLQFLFEYFSETQRNKGNFPGRFSGRQFSNSRSEMNVSTLELGDSALYLCASSGVPRNTDTQYFGPGTRLTVL.

The CDR3 region is CASSYLQRGEQYF. In nucleotides, the CDR3 is TGTGCCAGCAGCTATCTTCAAAGGGGGGAGCAGTACTTC. V and J are TRBV7-9 and TRBJ2-7; D is possibly TRBD1 (6 bases). Germline V gene data show CDR1 as SEHNR and CDR2 as FQNEAQ (reference sequence). This CDR3 is built from 13 residues. Trimming removed 4 bases at V and 7 bases at J, with 14 bases between.

The chain has TRBV29-1 and TRBJ1-1, with D perhaps TRBD1 (6 bases). Germline loops: CDR1 SQVTM, CDR2 ANQGSEA. The CDR3 is 14 amino acids. V was cut by 6 bases and J by 0 bases, with 14 bases left in between. Written as DNA, the CDR3 is TGCAGCGTGAATCTACAGGGCCTGAACACTGAAGCTTTCTTT. It specifies CSVNLQGLNTEAFF.

CDR3 nucleotide sequence: TGTGCCAGCAGCGTAGTCTTGGGGGGAGCTAGCGGGATAGTCTCGCAAGAGACCCAGTACTTC. It translates to CASSVVLGGASGIVSQETQYF. The chain links TRBV9 to TRBJ2-5, with TRBD2 matching 9 bases. J was trimmed by 2 bases and V by 0 bases; bases with no gene match: 20. This CDR3 comprises 21 residues. Germline loops: CDR1 SGDLS, CDR2 YYNGEE.